This TCR beta chain was captured by sequencing in a study of early T cells in non-severe SARS-CoV-2 infection. Looking at the study overall: Chains from this unsorted whole-blood bulk RNA could not be paired.

The V and J ends lost 0 bases and 4 bases respectively, with 11 bases between them. Looked up from germline, CDR1 is DFQATT and CDR2 is SNEGSKA (reference sequence). This CDR3 comprises 14 residues. Each CDR3 protein gets one entry after TCRdb re-called the 5' RACE reads with MiXCR. The repertoire consists of about 64,000 distinct CDR3 sequences, with about 10% occurring once and the leading ten covering nearly 3%. In its sample, this clonotype was seen a few times. The genes are TRBV20-1 and TRBJ2-3; D gene unclear. The TCR was taken from an adult who was a healthcare worker with PCR-confirmed SARS-CoV-2 infection or an uninfected control (not recorded which). Sample: whole blood, taken at baseline. CDR3 region: CSARDPSAADTQYF. The CDR3 DNA is TGCAGTGCTAGAGATCCGTCGGCGGCAGATACGCAGTATTTT.